The 4 T cell receptor beta chains below all came from one sample that was sequenced in a study of cytomegalovirus exposure and HLA in healthy donors (dated by TCRdb to between 2016 and 2019). Libraries came from the immunoSEQ multiplex PCR assay. For the multiplex PCR, a mixture combining 60 forward primers for TCR Vbeta segments and 13 reverse primers for TCR Jbeta segments was used. The table comes from immuneACCESS by way of TCRdb, which keeps in-frame sequences with V and J called. Part of the clones is missing from these tables; in studies checked, under half for an unresolved V gene and the rest for unknown reasons. The sample data list some 100,000 clones, and 84% of these were observed just once. 0.9% to 1.5% of the sample rests with the top ten. Sequencing input: PBMCs. These receptor sequences come from a woman younger than 35 in good health and CMV-seronegative.

V and J are TRBV7-2 and TRBJ1-4; weak D call: TRBD1 (5 bases). The CDR3 loop spans 18 amino acids. Germline V gene sequence: CDR1 SGHTA, CDR2 FQGNSA. Trimming cost V 5 bases and J 4 bases, with 23 bases left between them. The CDR3 DNA follows: TGTGCCAGCAGCAAAACAGGCCTTGAAGTCCTTTTTAATGAAAAACTGTTTTTT. Amino acids: CASSKTGLEVLFNEKLFF.

This chain links TRBV5-1 with TRBJ2-6, with D perhaps matching TRBD1 (5 bases). Trimming left V 4 bases short and J 0 bases short, with 20 bases between. The CDR3 spans 19 residues. Per the germline V gene, CDR1 is SGHRS and CDR2 is YFSETQ. The chain's CDR3 is CASSIDSLGRSSGANVLTF. The CDR3 bases are TGCGCCAGCAGCATTGACAGCTTGGGGCGCTCCTCTGGGGCCAACGTCCTGACTTTC.

V and J are TRBV28 and TRBJ1-1; a weak D match, TRBD1 (6 bases). The CDR3 contains 13 residues. Between the trimmed V and J ends, which lost 2 bases and 3 bases, there was a span of 7 bases. Germline V gives CDR1 MDHEN, CDR2 SYDVKM. CDR3 sequence reads: CASSLAGDTEAFF. The CDR3 region has the DNA TGTGCCAGCAGTTTAGCAGGGGACACTGAAGCTTTCTTT.

The CDR3 loop reads CASSPLGTGDTGELFF. The CDR3 nucleotides read TGTGCCAGCAGCCCGTTGGGGACAGGGGACACCGGGGAGCTGTTTTTT. V usage is TRBV4-2 and J usage is TRBJ2-2, with 10 bases lining up with TRBD1. V shed 4 bases and J 3 bases; nucleotides not matched to a gene: 5. The CDR3 is 16 residues long. Per germline, CDR1 LGHNA and CDR2 YNFKEQ.